These T cell receptor beta chains were read from a single sample in a study of blood T cell repertoires in COVID-19. TCRdb's table, derived via immunoSEQ multiplex PCR, lists solely in-frame clones and lacks some. The sample carries approximately 300,000 clones, around 90% recorded once. What was sequenced was peripheral blood. These receptors were taken from a man aged 50-59 years with active or convalescent COVID-19. Each CDR3 is given with its conserved first and last residue. D genes are given only for firm matches. Size is omitted from some rows. Given values are once, few, many or a class for expanded clones.

j_call: TRBJ2-5; clone_size: .; d_call: TRBD2; v_call: TRBV5-1; cdr3_aa: CASSYGTSGGEQETQYF; cdr3_nt: TGCGCCAGCAGCTATGGGACTAGCGGGGGAGAACAAGAGACCCAGTACTTC
j_call: TRBJ1-4; clone_size: .; d_call: TRBD1; v_call: TRBV5-1; cdr3_aa: CASSAGQGISTNEKLFF; cdr3_nt: TGCGCCAGCAGCGCCGGACAGGGGATATCAACTAATGAAAAACTGTTTTTT
j_call: TRBJ2-2; clone_size: once; d_call: TRBD1; v_call: TRBV28; cdr3_aa: CASSLTGGNTGELFF; cdr3_nt: TGTGCCAGCAGCCTGACAGGGGGCAACACCGGGGAGCTGTTTTTT
j_call: TRBJ1-1; clone_size: .; d_call: .; v_call: TRBV19; cdr3_aa: CASSKTRNTEAFF; cdr3_nt: TGTGCCAGTAGTAAGACAAGGAACACTGAAGCTTTCTTT
j_call: TRBJ2-3; clone_size: .; d_call: .; v_call: TRBV5-4; cdr3_aa: CASSPKEEGPSTDTQYF; cdr3_nt: TGTGCCAGCAGCCCTAAAGAGGAGGGCCCGAGCACAGATACGCAGTATTTT
j_call: TRBJ1-5; clone_size: .; d_call: .; v_call: TRBV11-2; cdr3_aa: CASSLASNQPQHF; cdr3_nt: TGTGCCAGCAGCTTAGCGAGCAATCAGCCCCAGCATTTT
j_call: TRBJ1-2; clone_size: .; d_call: .; v_call: TRBV14; cdr3_aa: CASSQVYSYGYTF; cdr3_nt: TGTGCCAGCAGCCAAGTATACAGTTATGGCTACACCTTC
j_call: TRBJ1-6; clone_size: .; d_call: .; v_call: TRBV4-1; cdr3_aa: CASSQPEVQGESPLHF; cdr3_nt: TGCGCCAGCAGCCAGCCCGAAGTACAGGGTGAATCACCCCTCCACTTT
j_call: TRBJ2-1; clone_size: few; d_call: TRBD1; v_call: TRBV14; cdr3_aa: CASSQSRGQIYNEQFF; cdr3_nt: TGTGCCAGCAGCCAATCAAGGGGGCAAATATACAATGAGCAGTTCTTC
j_call: TRBJ1-4; clone_size: once; d_call: .; v_call: TRBV4-3; cdr3_aa: CASSQVGGRREKLFF; cdr3_nt: TGCGCCAGCAGCCAAGTTGGAGGGCGGAGGGAAAAACTGTTTTTT
j_call: TRBJ2-7; clone_size: .; d_call: TRBD2; v_call: TRBV9; cdr3_aa: CASSVGTSGNYEQYF; cdr3_nt: TGTGCCAGCAGCGTAGGAACTAGCGGAAACTACGAGCAGTACTTC
j_call: TRBJ2-5; clone_size: .; d_call: TRBD2; v_call: TRBV10-3; cdr3_aa: CAIRDSQGGETQYF; cdr3_nt: TGTGCCATCAGGGACTCCCAGGGAGGGGAGACCCAGTACTTC
j_call: TRBJ1-2; clone_size: .; d_call: TRBD1; v_call: TRBV5-1; cdr3_aa: CASSPRTGQDGYTF; cdr3_nt: TGCGCCAGCAGCCCCAGGACAGGGCAGGATGGCTACACCTTC
j_call: TRBJ1-3; clone_size: .; d_call: .; v_call: TRBV5-6; cdr3_aa: CASSFWQGLSGNTIYF; cdr3_nt: TGTGCCAGCAGCTTTTGGCAGGGGCTCTCTGGAAACACCATATATTTT
j_call: TRBJ2-2; clone_size: .; d_call: .; v_call: TRBV9; cdr3_aa: CASSTTRGYTGPATGELFF; cdr3_nt: TGTGCCAGCAGCACAACACGGGGGTATACTGGGCCGGCCACCGGGGAGCTGTTTTTT
j_call: TRBJ1-4; clone_size: .; d_call: .; v_call: TRBV10-3; cdr3_aa: CAISEEGHGANEKLFF; cdr3_nt: TGTGCCATCAGTGAGGAAGGCCACGGGGCTAATGAAAAACTGTTTTTT
j_call: TRBJ2-3; clone_size: .; d_call: .; v_call: TRBV5-6; cdr3_aa: CASSMLGEVTDTQYF; cdr3_nt: TGTGCCAGCAGCATGTTAGGGGAGGTCACAGATACGCAGTATTTT
j_call: TRBJ1-5; clone_size: .; d_call: .; v_call: TRBV28; cdr3_aa: CASSLSGNQPQHF; cdr3_nt: TGTGCCAGCAGTTTATCAGGGAATCAGCCCCAGCATTTT
j_call: TRBJ1-1; clone_size: .; d_call: .; v_call: TRBV27; cdr3_aa: CASRLQVSGGTEAFF; cdr3_nt: TGTGCCAGCAGACTTCAGGTCTCGGGGGGCACTGAAGCTTTCTTT
j_call: TRBJ1-2; clone_size: .; d_call: TRBD1; v_call: TRBV27; cdr3_aa: CASTPTPGQAYGYTF; cdr3_nt: TGTGCCAGCACTCCGACCCCGGGACAGGCCTATGGCTACACCTTC